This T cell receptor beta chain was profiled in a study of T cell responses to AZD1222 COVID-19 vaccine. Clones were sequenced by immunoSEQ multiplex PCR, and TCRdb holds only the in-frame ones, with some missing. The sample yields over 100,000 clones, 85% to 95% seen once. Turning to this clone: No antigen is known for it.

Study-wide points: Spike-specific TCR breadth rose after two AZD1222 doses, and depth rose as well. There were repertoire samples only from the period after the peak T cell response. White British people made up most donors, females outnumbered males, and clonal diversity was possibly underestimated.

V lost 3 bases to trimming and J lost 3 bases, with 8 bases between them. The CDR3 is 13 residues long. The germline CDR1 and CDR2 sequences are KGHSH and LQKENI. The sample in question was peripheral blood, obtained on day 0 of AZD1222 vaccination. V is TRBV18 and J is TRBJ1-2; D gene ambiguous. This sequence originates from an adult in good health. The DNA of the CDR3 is TGTGCCAGCTCACCCGAGAGATACTATGGCTACACCTTC. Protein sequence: CASSPERYYGYTF.